The T cell receptor (beta chain) under discussion was sequenced for a study of T cell responses to AZD1222 COVID-19 vaccine. Study-level points and caveats: Spike-specific TCR breadth and depth were elevated following two AZD1222 doses. Clonal diversity was possibly underestimated, and the donors were mostly white British, with more females. Baseline seropositives among AZD1222 recipients totaled only six or seven.

Trimming stripped 5 bases from V and 4 bases from J, with 8 bases between. This CDR3 is 12 amino acids long. Germline loops: CDR1 SGHAT, CDR2 FQNNGV. TCRdb's copy holds only in-frame clones and misses some; the assay was immunoSEQ multiplex PCR. The sample consists of under 150,000 clones, about 91% of them appearing once. Worth noting for this clone: Its antigen is not known.

The rearrangement links TRBV11-2 to TRBJ2-5, with D unresolved. The receptor was derived from an adult in good health. The sequencing here drew on peripheral blood, taken on day 0 of AZD1222 vaccination. The CDR3 nucleotides are TGTGCCAGCAGCCCCTATCGAGAGACCCAGTACTTC. It yields the protein CASSPYRETQYF. The full variable domain, with the rest looked up from reference TRBV11-2 and TRBJ2-5, is EAGVAQSPRYKIIEKRQSVAFWCNPISGHATLYWYQQILGQGPKLLIQFQNNGVVDDSQLPKDRFSAERLKGVDSTLKIQPAKLEDSAVYLCASSPYRETQYFGPGTRLLVL.